What follows are 28 T cell receptor beta chains derived from one specimen sequenced in a study of shared clonotypes between healthy human individuals. Generated by immunoSEQ multiplex PCR, the TCRdb table keeps only in-frame clones and is missing some. The sample gives roughly 300,000 clones, about nine tenths of which show up once; 15% to 20% is in the top ten. Input material: memory CD8+ T cells sorted from blood. Subset reported: CD45RO+ cells pooled with CCR7-negative TemRA cells. These receptors were taken from a man aged 18 to 35 in good health.

This clone was counted a single time. The chain combines TRBV7-2 with TRBJ1-5, with D maybe TRBD1 (6 bases). Trimming cost V 4 bases and J 0 bases, with 13 bases left between them. The CDR3 sequence is 16 residues long. Germline V lookup: CDR1 SGHTA, CDR2 FQGNSA. The CDR3 DNA is TGTGCCAGCAGCTCGTCCGGGACATCTAGCAATCAGCCCCAGCATTTT. It codes for CASSSSGTSSNQPQHF.

This chain connects TRBV28 to TRBJ1-6, with D hard to call. The CDR3 has 11 residues. Trimming cost V 6 bases and J 13 bases, with 10 bases left between them. Germline assignment: CDR1 MDHEN and CDR2 SYDVKM. The CDR3 DNA follows: TGTGCCAGCAGCTCCGGCCCGCCCCTCCACTTT. Its protein is CASSSGPPLHF.

This clone has a single count. The genes are TRBV2 and TRBJ1-5, with D tentatively TRBD1 (5 bases). The germline V gene has CDR1 SNHLY and CDR2 FYNNEI. The CDR3 length is 12 residues. Trimming removed 9 bases from V and 5 bases from J, with 11 bases in between. CDR3 protein: CASKMGDQPQHF. The CDR3 DNA follows: TGTGCCAGTAAGATGGGGGATCAGCCCCAGCATTTT.

In its sample, this clone was seen a few times. The V call is TRBV6-5, the J call TRBJ2-6; tentatively, D is TRBD1 or TRBD2 (5 bases each). CDR3 length: 16 residues. The V end was cut by 4 bases, the J end by 0 bases, with 10 bases between. Germline assignment: CDR1 MNHEY and CDR2 SVGAGI. This CDR3 reads CASSLGPISGANVLTF. Here the CDR3 DNA reads TGTGCCAGCAGTTTGGGACCGATCTCTGGGGCCAACGTCCTGACTTTC.

The count of this clone is one. The chain uses TRBV6-1 and TRBJ1-1, with unresolved D. The CDR3 length is 15 residues. Trimming left V 1 base short and J 0 bases short, with 9 bases between. CDR1 MNHNS and CDR2 SASEGT come from the germline V gene. Here the CDR3 DNA reads TGTGCCAGCAGTGAAGTTTGGGTATTGAACACTGAAGCTTTCTTT. Protein sequence: CASSEVWVLNTEAFF.

The rearrangement uses TRBV28 and TRBJ2-7, with 7 bases fitting TRBD2. Germline V gene data show CDR1 as MDHEN and CDR2 as SYDVKM. The V and J ends lost 5 bases and 5 bases, in that order; junction bases with no gene match: 9. The CDR3 loop spans 14 amino acids. The DNA for the CDR3 is TGTGCCAGCAGTCCTAGCGGTTCCCCCCACGAGCAGTACTTC. Translation gives CASSPSGSPHEQYF.

The chain is built from TRBV7-9 and TRBJ2-1, with D possibly TRBD2 on 6 matching bases. Germline CDR1 and CDR2: SEHNR and FQNEAQ (reference sequence). Trimming removed 5 bases at V and 6 bases at J, with 20 bases between. The CDR3 runs 16 residues. This CDR3 reads CASSPRPPGEVNEQFF. As DNA, the CDR3 is TGTGCCAGCAGCCCCCGACCCCCGGGAGAAGTCAATGAGCAGTTCTTC.

The CDR3 bases are TGTGCCAGCAGTGACGGAAGGGAAATATACTATGGCTACACCTTC. Translating gives CASSDGREIYYGYTF. The chain has TRBV25-1 and TRBJ1-2; the D is unclear. CDR3 length: 15 amino acids. CDR1 is MGHDK and CDR2 is SYGVNS in the germline V gene. V was cut by 3 bases and J by 3 bases, with 14 bases left in between.

The V and J genes are TRBV6-5 and TRBJ2-5; D might be TRBD1 (5 bases). Germline V CDR1 and CDR2: MNHEY, SVGAGI. V lost 5 bases to trimming and J lost 5 bases, with 9 bases between them. The CDR3 is 12 residues long. DNA of the CDR3: TGTGCCAGCAGTCCGGACATGGAGACCCAGTACTTC. Its protein is CASSPDMETQYF.

The chain couples TRBV6-5 to TRBJ2-1; 7 nucleotides align to TRBD2. Germline CDR1 MNHEY, CDR2 SVGAGI. V shed 0 bases, J shed 5 bases, and the junction held 7 bases outside the gene matches. The length of the CDR3 is 16 residues. The CDR3 loop reads CASSYSGLGADNEQFF. The DNA for the CDR3 is TGTGCCAGCAGTTACTCTGGACTAGGCGCAGACAATGAGCAGTTCTTC.

The chain combines TRBV2 with TRBJ2-1, with 9 bases aligning to TRBD1. The CDR3 runs 16 residues. Germline-derived CDR1 and CDR2 are SNHLY and FYNNEI. Losses at the gene ends were 4 bases for V and 5 bases for J; bases not matched to a gene: 9. The CDR3 loop reads CASSVGTGNMNNEQFF. CDR3 in DNA: TGTGCCAGCAGTGTTGGGACAGGGAATATGAACAATGAGCAGTTCTTC. The whole variable domain, remainder taken from reference TRBV2 and TRBJ2-1, is EPEVTQTPSHQVTQMGQEVILRCVPISNHLYFYWYRQILGQKVEFLVSFYNNEISEKSEIFDDQFSVERPDGSNFTLKIRSTKLEDSAMYFCASSVGTGNMNNEQFFGPGTRLTVL.

The rearrangement links TRBV5-6 to TRBJ2-3, with D perhaps TRBD1 (6 bases). The CDR3 is made up of 16 amino acids. The V end was cut by 1 base, the J end by 5 bases, with 17 bases between. Per the germline V gene, CDR1 is SGHDT and CDR2 is YYEEEE. CDR3 in DNA: TGTGCCAGCAGCTTGAGGTGGACAGTACCTATAGATACGCAGTATTTT. Amino acids: CASSLRWTVPIDTQYF.

The chain carries TRBV7-2 and TRBJ1-2; 10 bases agree with TRBD1. V lost 2 bases, J lost 6 bases, and 3 bases stayed unmatched. CDR3 length: 14 amino acids. Looked up from germline, CDR1 is SGHTA and CDR2 is FQGNSA. CDR3 residues: CASSLTGTGDGYTF. The CDR3 DNA reads as TGTGCCAGCAGCTTAACCGGGACAGGGGATGGCTACACCTTC. The variable domain in full, with the rest retrieved from reference TRBV7-2 and TRBJ1-2, is GAGVSQSPSNKVTEKGKDVELRCDPISGHTALYWYRQSLGQGLEFLIYFQGNSAPDKSGLPSDRFSAERTGGSVSTLTIQRTQQEDSAVYLCASSLTGTGDGYTFGSGTRLTVV.

The chain has TRBV7-6 and TRBJ1-6, with a possible D match to TRBD1 (6 bases). V shed 5 bases and J shed 10 bases, with 15 bases lying between them. The CDR3 runs to 14 residues. CDR1 and CDR2 (germline): SGHVS, FNYEAQ. The CDR3 DNA reads as TGTGCCAGCAGCCCTGGGGACACGTACTCACCCCTCCACTTT. This sequence encodes CASSPGDTYSPLHF.

The V gene is TRBV11-2, the J gene TRBJ2-1; TRBD1 agrees at 7 bases. Germline V gives CDR1 SGHAT, CDR2 FQNNGV. The CDR3 has 17 residues. Losses at the gene ends were 2 bases for V and 0 bases for J; bases not matched to a gene: 7. CDR3 in amino acids: CASSLSWTGISYNEQFF. CDR3 coding DNA: TGTGCCAGCAGCTTATCATGGACAGGTATCTCCTACAATGAGCAGTTCTTC.

The chain joins TRBV13 to TRBJ2-7; TRBD2 is a possible D gene (7 bases). V lost 0 bases, J lost 3 bases, and 18 bases lay in between. The CDR3 consists of 17 residues. Germline V gives CDR1 PRHDT, CDR2 FYEKMQ (reference sequence). CDR3 sequence reads: CASSLGVGGGENYEQYF. The DNA for the CDR3 is TGTGCCAGCAGCTTAGGTGTGGGAGGGGGAGAAAACTACGAGCAGTACTTC.

This clone was counted between two and nine times. The rearrangement joins TRBV12-1 to TRBJ2-1; the tabulated D call, TRBD2, remains unverified against the DNA. TRBV12-1 is a known pseudogene. CDR3 length: 20 residues. CDR3 DNA sequence: TGTGCCAGCAGTCGATGCCCGGGACTAGCGGTTACCCCAGTGGACAATGAGCAGTTCTTC. It specifies CASSRCPGLAVTPVDNEQFF.

The chain's CDR3 is CASSSDSGLPYNEQFF. CDR3 sequence (DNA): TGTGCCAGCAGCTCCGATAGCGGGCTGCCCTACAATGAGCAGTTCTTC. The rearrangement links TRBV7-3 to TRBJ2-1; 7 nucleotides line up with TRBD2. The CDR3 is 16 residues long. Trimming removed 4 bases from V and 2 bases from J; junction bases left unmatched: 8. Germline lookup yields CDR1 SGHTA and CDR2 FQGTGA.

The count of this clone is one. The chain joins TRBV4-3 to TRBJ2-7, with 7 bases lining up with TRBD1. CDR1 is LGHNA, CDR2 YSLEER, per germline. With 3 bases clipped from V and 0 bases from J, the junction kept 2 bases outside the gene matches. The CDR3 extends over 14 amino acids. The CDR3, as DNA: TGCGCCAGCAGCCACGGGACAGTCTCCTACGAGCAGTACTTC. Protein: CASSHGTVSYEQYF.

The chain uses TRBV21-1 and TRBJ1-6. TRBV21-1 is termed a pseudogene. The CDR3 is made up of 18 amino acids. The chain's CDR3 is CASSAPKGGSSYNSPLHF. In nucleotides, the CDR3 is TGTGCCAGCAGCGCCCCCAAGGGCGGGAGCTCCTATAATTCACCCCTCCACTTT.

The CDR3 loop reads CAISEGRQAGELFF. DNA of the CDR3: TGTGCCATCAGTGAGGGACGGCAAGCCGGGGAGCTGTTTTTT. The chain carries TRBV10-3 and TRBJ2-2; the D is unclear. Trimming took 2 bases from V and 6 from J, leaving 10 bases between them. This CDR3 is 14 amino acids long. Germline V gene lookup returns CDR1 ENHRY and CDR2 SYGVKD.

The chain combines TRBV5-4 with TRBJ1-4, with 12 nucleotides matching TRBD1. After removal of 2 bases from V and 7 bases from J, the junction contained 12 bases not matched to a gene. This CDR3 has 18 residues. The germline CDR1 and CDR2 sequences are SGHNT and YYREEE (reference sequence). CDR3 in DNA: TGTGCCAGCAGCTTCCTCCCGGGACAGGGGGCGCCGGGTGAAAAACTGTTTTTT. It specifies CASSFLPGQGAPGEKLFF.

V and J are TRBV6-5 and TRBJ1-4; possibly TRBD1 for D (5 bases). CDR3 length: 16 residues. The V end was cut by 0 bases, the J end by 3 bases, with 11 bases between. Per the germline V gene, CDR1 is MNHEY and CDR2 is SVGAGI. The CDR3 bases are TGTGCCAGCAGTTACTCAAGGGGTTGGGCTAATGAAAAACTGTTTTTT. Amino acids: CASSYSRGWANEKLFF.

V gene TRBV5-1 combines with J gene TRBJ2-3; TRBD1 matches 11 bases. After removal of 2 bases from V and 5 bases from J, the junction contained 7 bases not matched to a gene. This CDR3 is 16 amino acids long. The germline V gene has CDR1 SGHRS and CDR2 YFSETQ. DNA of the CDR3: TGCGCCAGCAGCTTTAGTTACGGGACAGGGGGAGATACGCAGTATTTT. It is translated as CASSFSYGTGGDTQYF.

The chain is built from TRBV19 and TRBJ1-1; D is uncertain. CDR3 size: 14 residues. With 7 bases removed from V and 1 base from J, the gap between germline ends came to 13 bases. Germline lookup yields CDR1 LNHDA and CDR2 SQIVND (reference sequence). The CDR3 spells CASTPTKANTEAFF. Here the CDR3 DNA reads TGTGCCAGTACTCCCACCAAAGCGAACACTGAAGCTTTCTTT.

Comment on this clone: The sample has other DNA sequences that encode this CDR3 too. CDR3 nucleotides: TGTGCCAGCAGCTCCGGGACTAGCGAGGAGACCCAGTACTTC. It codes for CASSSGTSEETQYF. The chain combines TRBV9 with TRBJ2-5; 10 positions agree with TRBD2. From germline, CDR1 is SGDLS and CDR2 YYNGEE. The CDR3 extends over 14 amino acids. The junction had 5 bases not matched to a gene; V was cut back by 4 bases and J by 5 bases.

This clone was seen only a few times. The chain has TRBV6-1 and TRBJ2-1; 11 nucleotides align to TRBD1. Germline V CDR1 and CDR2: MNHNS, SASEGT. With 6 bases clipped from V and 11 bases from J, the junction kept 3 bases outside the gene matches. The CDR3 covers 12 residues. The CDR3 sequence is CASSGTGGQQFF. The CDR3 nucleotides are TGTGCCAGCAGCGGGACAGGGGGGCAGCAGTTCTTC.

This CDR3 is CASSLRYTGSSYNEQFF. In nucleotides, the CDR3 is TGTGCCAGCAGCTTACGGTACACGGGGAGCTCCTACAATGAGCAGTTCTTC. The chain employs TRBV11-2 and TRBJ2-1; a possible D gene is TRBD2 (5 bases). The CDR3 consists of 17 residues. V was cut by 2 bases and J by 0 bases, with 14 bases left in between. CDR1 is SGHAT and CDR2 is FQNNGV in the germline V gene.